This T cell receptor (beta chain) was sequenced in a study of blood T cell repertoires in COVID-19. The overall study: T cells, B-cell-depleted T cells, or PBMCs supplied cDNA or gDNA.

TCRdb's copy holds only in-frame clones and misses some; the assay was immunoSEQ multiplex PCR. Seen here are just over 95,000 clones, 75% to 95% observed once, and the top ten hold 1.7%. V lost 8 bases to trimming and J lost 13 bases, with 24 bases between them. CDR1 MNHEY and CDR2 SVGAGI come from the germline V gene. The CDR3 is 14 residues long. The receptor's source is a man in his sixties with acute or convalescent COVID-19. Sequenced input: peripheral blood. This chain connects TRBV6-5 to TRBJ1-5; D is perhaps TRBD1 (5 bases). The CDR3 reads CASSKIQWGGTQHF. The CDR3 nucleotides read TGTGCCAGCTCGAAAATACAGTGGGGGGGAACTCAGCATTTT.